This T cell receptor beta chain was documented in a study of OX40 agonist ivuxolimab in advanced cancers. Turning to the overall study: Ivuxolimab was a fully human IgG2 agonistic monoclonal antibody targeting the costimulatory receptor OX40 (CD134). Intravenous ivuxolimab was administered to patients every 2 weeks at six dose levels: 0.01, 0.1, 0.3, 1.5, 3 and 10 mg/kg. Of the approximately 50 dose-escalation patients, hepatocellular carcinoma was present in about 20, melanoma in roughly 15, renal cell carcinoma in 9 and head and neck cancer in 9. In the dose-escalation cohort, roughly four fifths of patients were male, and the mean age was roughly 60 years, with a range of 23 to 79. Prior anti-PD-1, anti-PD-L1 or anti-CTLA-4 therapy was permitted, and checkpoint inhibitors had been received by roughly two fifths of dose-escalation patients. Three dose-escalation patients achieved partial responses, one with hepatocellular carcinoma and two with cutaneous melanoma. The purpose of peripheral TCRbeta sequencing was to test whether ivuxolimab changed TCR sequence diversity and led to clonal T-cell expansion. The monotherapy dose-escalation portion (N of about 50 patients) of the phase I ivuxolimab trial is reported in the paper. The investigation overall reported the following: In the 0.1-3.0 mg/kg groups, partial responders had among the lowest normalized peripheral clonal expansion, particularly in CD8+ T cells. At doses from 0.1 to 3.0 mg/kg, clonal expansion was seen in both CD4+ and CD8+ blood T cells between baseline and week 6. After ivuxolimab, expanded clones were on average more numerous among CD8+ T cells than among CD4+ T cells. Low levels of normalized T-cell clonal expansion were also seen in some nonresponding patients. The antigen specificity of the clonally expanded peripheral T cells was not determined.

Genomic DNA was extracted from sorted cells for sequencing of the TCRbeta CDR3 region. The immunoSEQ Assay was used to sequence the TCRbeta CDR3 regions. In its TCRdb copy, this immuneACCESS table keeps in-frame sequences only and misses some clones. Where compared with another copy, unresolved V genes explain less than half of these, and the others have no known cause. Here the sample has 120,000 or so clones; just over 90% occur a single time. The top ten clonotypes cover over 0.15% of the sample. Patients with autoimmune disease history or receiving systemic immunosuppression were excluded from the trial. Peripheral blood for TCR sequencing was collected from all dose cohorts at baseline, on cycle 4 day 1, and on cycle 7 day 1. The samples were taken from a phase I, first-in-human, multicenter, open-label dose-escalation trial of ivuxolimab. Adults with locally advanced or metastatic melanoma, renal cell carcinoma, hepatocellular carcinoma or head and neck squamous cell carcinoma were enrolled in the trial. CD4+ and CD8+ T cells were sorted separately from peripheral blood before TCR sequencing.

CDR1 and CDR2 (KGHSH, LQKENI) derive from the germline V gene. Trimming removed 3 bases from V and 8 bases from J; the gene matches leave 12 bases unexplained. Counted from cysteine to phenylalanine, this CDR3 has 15 amino acids. The sequence is cut down to CDR3 DNA, 45 bases in frame from base 1. A note on this clone: Which antigen it targets is not known. No clone much larger than this one lies a single base away; base qualities are absent.

Sequenced material: CD4+ or CD8+ T cells sorted from blood, taken in a trial of the OX40 agonist ivuxolimab. This receptor was identified in an adult with an advanced solid tumor such as melanoma, head and neck, liver or kidney cancer. The sequence links TRBV18 to TRBJ1-2; TRBD1 fits 7 bases in the junction. CDR3 reads: CASSPDDRVVSGYTF. The DNA reads TGTGCCAGCTCACCGGATGACAGGGTGGTCTCGGGCTACACCTTC. Outside the CDR3, residues come from the reference TRBV18 and TRBJ1-2 proteins, so the full variable domain is: NAGVMQNPRHLVRRRGQEARLRCSPMKGHSHVYWYRQLPEEGLKFMVYLQKENIIDESGMPKERFSAEFPKEGPSILRIQQVVRGDSAAYFCASSPDDRVVSGYTFGSGTRLTVV.